These 23 T cell receptor beta chains originate from one sample sequenced in a study of OX40 agonist ivuxolimab in advanced cancers. Generated by immunoSEQ multiplex PCR, the TCRdb table keeps only in-frame clones and is missing some. The repertoire holds roughly 58,000 clones, 77% seen once, with roughly 6% in the top ten. Sequenced material: CD4+ or CD8+ T cells sorted from blood, taken in a trial of the OX40 agonist ivuxolimab. Receptor source: an adult with an advanced solid tumor such as melanoma, head and neck, liver or kidney cancer.

The chain carries TRBV18 and TRBJ1-1, with D unclear. Germline V gene sequence: CDR1 KGHSH, CDR2 LQKENI. This CDR3 is built from 13 residues. V lost 2 bases to trimming and J lost 0 bases, with 4 bases between them. The CDR3 here is CASSPGMNTEAFF. The CDR3 bases are TGTGCCAGCTCACCAGGAATGAACACTGAAGCTTTCTTT.

This clone has just one count. The gene calls are TRBV19 and TRBJ2-5, with a tentative D call TRBD1 (6 bases). V dropped 8 bases and J dropped 5 bases, with 21 bases sitting between them. This CDR3 comprises 15 residues. Per the germline V gene, CDR1 is LNHDA and CDR2 is SQIVND (reference sequence). CDR3 nucleotide sequence: TGTGCCAGTGGGGGCGACCCATTAGGTGTGGAGACCCAGTACTTC. Translated, it gives CASGGDPLGVETQYF. Filled out from reference TRBV19 and TRBJ2-5, the complete variable domain reads DGGITQSPKYLFRKEGQNVTLSCEQNLNHDAMYWYRQDPGQGLRLIYYSQIVNDFQKGDIAEGYSVSREKKESFPLTVTSAQKNPTAFYLCASGGDPLGVETQYFGPGTRLLVL.

Sample share makes this clone large (0.1 to 1%). Other DNA variants within this sample encode the same CDR3. This chain connects TRBV27 to TRBJ1-5, with 8 bases lining up with TRBD1. The CDR3 totals 17 residues. After removal of 0 bases from V and 0 bases from J, the junction contained 4 bases not matched to a gene. The germline V gene encodes CDR1 MNHEY and CDR2 SMNVEV (reference sequence). The CDR3 sequence: CASSLSAGQGSNQPQHF. The CDR3 DNA follows: TGTGCCAGCAGTTTATCCGCCGGACAGGGTAGCAATCAGCCCCAGCATTTT.

V gene TRBV7-3 combines with J gene TRBJ2-3; weak D call: TRBD2 (5 bases). The CDR3 consists of 14 residues. Germline CDR1 and CDR2: SGHTA and FQGTGA. Trimming left V 3 bases short and J 7 bases short, with 14 bases between. The CDR3 sequence: CASSFDYYKNTQYF. The CDR3 DNA reads TGTGCCAGCAGCTTCGACTATTACAAAAATACGCAGTATTTT.

J is TRBJ1-2 and V is TRBV28; tentatively, D is TRBD1 (5 bases). V lost 3 bases to trimming and J lost 6 bases, with 11 bases between them. From germline, CDR1 is MDHEN and CDR2 SYDVKM. The CDR3 covers 13 residues. The CDR3 loop is CASSFRQGNGYTF. The CDR3 DNA reads as TGTGCCAGCAGTTTCCGGCAGGGAAATGGCTACACCTTC.

The chain joins TRBV7-9 to TRBJ1-1; 8 bases match TRBD1. The germline V gene encodes CDR1 SEHNR and CDR2 FQNEAQ (reference sequence). Trimming removed 5 bases from V and 6 bases from J; junction bases left unmatched: 8. The CDR3 runs to 14 residues. CDR3: CASSRGQGTAEAFF. The CDR3, as DNA: TGTGCCAGCAGCCGTGGACAGGGAACCGCTGAAGCTTTCTTT. Full variable domain (outside the CDR3, taken from reference TRBV7-9 and TRBJ1-1): DTGVSQNPRHKITKRGQNVTFRCDPISEHNRLYWYRQTLGQGPEFLTYFQNEAQLEKSRLLSDRFSAERPKGSFSTLEIQRTEQGDSAMYLCASSRGQGTAEAFFGQGTRLTVV.

The chain couples TRBV10-2 to TRBJ1-2; D may be TRBD1 (5 bases). The CDR3 spans 14 residues. Germline V gene data show CDR1 as WSHSY and CDR2 as SAAADI. V dropped 2 bases and J dropped 7 bases, with 14 bases sitting between them. CDR3 protein: CASSEQGIHAGYTF. As DNA, the CDR3 is TGCGCCAGCAGTGAGCAGGGCATTCATGCTGGCTACACCTTC.

This sequence joins TRBV5-4 and TRBJ2-4; TRBD1 is a possible D gene (5 bases). This CDR3 has 14 amino acids. Trimming cost V 4 bases and J 8 bases, with 16 bases left between them. Germline CDR1 SGHNT, CDR2 YYREEE (reference sequence). DNA for the CDR3: TGTGCCAGCAGCCGAAACCAGGGCGGCGACATTCAGTACTTC. Translation gives CASSRNQGGDIQYF.

The chain joins TRBV5-4 to TRBJ2-7; a weak D match, TRBD1 (5 bases). Trimming shortened V by 4 bases and J by 2 bases, and 10 bases separated the two germline ends. CDR1 SGHNT and CDR2 YYREEE come from the germline V gene (reference sequence). This CDR3 spans 13 amino acids. As DNA, the CDR3 is TGTGCCAGCAGCCCGCAAGGGGCCTACGAGCAGTACTTC. It is translated as CASSPQGAYEQYF.

V is TRBV5-4 and J is TRBJ2-1; D is uncertain. CDR3 length equals 11 residues. V lost 4 bases, J lost 7 bases, and 6 bases lay in between. The germline V gene has CDR1 SGHNT and CDR2 YYREEE (reference sequence). The CDR3 is CASSGRNEQFF. In nucleotides, the CDR3 is TGTGCCAGCAGCGGACGAAATGAGCAGTTCTTC.

A note on this clone: This same CDR3 is encoded by further DNA sequences in the sample. The chain carries TRBV7-9 and TRBJ1-2; 9 nucleotides agree with TRBD1. CDR1 is SEHNR and CDR2 is FQNEAQ in the germline V gene (reference sequence). With V trimmed by 2 bases and J by 2 bases, 3 bases remained unmatched. This CDR3 is built from 15 residues. CDR3 in DNA: TGTGCCAGCAGCTTACAAGGGACAGGGAACTATGGCTACACCTTC. It is translated as CASSLQGTGNYGYTF.

The chain links TRBV29-1 to TRBJ2-1; the D gene could be TRBD1 or TRBD2 (6 bases each). V shed 6 bases and J shed 3 bases, with 12 bases lying between them. The germline V gene encodes CDR1 SQVTM and CDR2 ANQGSEA. The CDR3 contains 13 residues. CDR3 nucleotides: TGCAGCGTAACAGGGAGGAACTACAATGAGCAGTTCTTC. The encoded protein is CSVTGRNYNEQFF.

V is TRBV7-6 and J is TRBJ1-4; TRBD1 agrees at 9 bases. In germline, CDR1 is SGHVS, CDR2 FNYEAQ. V lost 5 bases and J lost 0; bases outside the gene matches: 1. This CDR3 is 15 amino acids long. CDR3 DNA: TGTGCCAGCAGCCGACAGGGGGCAACTAATGAAAAACTGTTTTTT. The encoded protein is CASSRQGATNEKLFF.

V gene TRBV11-2 combines with J gene TRBJ1-6; no reliable D call. V was clipped by 5 bases and J by 8 bases, with 10 bases between them. Germline CDR1 is SGHAT and CDR2 is FQNNGV. The CDR3 has 13 residues. The CDR3 loop is CASSHREDSPLHF. CDR3 bases: TGTGCCAGCAGCCACCGGGAGGATTCACCCCTCCACTTT.

The CDR3 region is CASRNPIGNTIYF. For the CDR3, the DNA is TGTGCCAGCAGGAATCCGATTGGAAACACCATATATTTT. The rearrangement links TRBV27 to TRBJ1-3; no clear D. This CDR3 is built from 13 residues. In germline, CDR1 is MNHEY, CDR2 SMNVEV (reference sequence). The V gene lost 6 bases and the J gene lost 3 bases, with 9 bases spanning the gap.

The chain combines TRBV6-4 with TRBJ1-2; TRBD1 is a possible D gene (5 bases). Germline values: CDR1 MRHNA, CDR2 SNTAGT. Trimming removed 2 bases from V and 8 bases from J, with 12 bases in between. The CDR3 is 13 amino acids. CDR3 coding DNA: TGTGCCAGCAGTGACGTAGGGGTAGGAGGCTACACCTTC. Its protein product is CASSDVGVGGYTF.

V and J are TRBV5-4 and TRBJ2-7, with 7 bases that match TRBD1. The V gene's germline CDR1 is SGHNT and CDR2 YYREEE (reference sequence). Germline trimming cut 4 bases from V and 1 base from J; bases unmatched to any gene: 14. This CDR3 is 17 amino acids long. The CDR3 loop reads CASSENNRGPESYEQYF. The CDR3 DNA reads as TGTGCCAGCAGCGAAAATAACAGGGGACCCGAATCCTACGAGCAGTACTTC. The full variable domain, rest sourced from reference TRBV5-4 and TRBJ2-7, is ETGVTQSPTHLIKTRGQQVTLRCSSQSGHNTVSWYQQALGQGPQFIFQYYREEENGRGNFPPRFSGLQFPNYSSELNVNALELDDSALYLCASSENNRGPESYEQYFGPGTRLTVT.

The rearrangement uses TRBV29-1 and TRBJ1-5; no reliable D call. Germline CDR1 and CDR2: SQVTM and ANQGSEA. Trimming cost V 7 bases and J 4 bases, with 17 bases left between them. This CDR3 has 14 residues. CDR3 coding DNA: TGCAGCGGCGTCTTCGGTGGCAGTAATCAGCCCCAGCATTTT. Translating it yields CSGVFGGSNQPQHF.

V is TRBV10-3 and J is TRBJ2-5, with 9 bases that match TRBD1. This CDR3 spans 13 amino acids. The junction had 6 bases not matched to a gene; V was cut back by 2 bases and J by 11 bases. Germline assignment: CDR1 ENHRY and CDR2 SYGVKD. CDR3 nucleotides: TGTGCCATCAGTGAGCCACTGACAGGGGGTCAGTACTTC. Residues: CAISEPLTGGQYF.

The chain combines TRBV6-6 with TRBJ2-7; TRBD1 might be the D (6 bases). CDR1 is MNHNY, CDR2 SVGAGI, per germline (reference sequence). CDR3 length: 12 amino acids. Trimming pared 6 bases from V and 3 bases from J, leaving 9 bases between. The CDR3 sequence is CASRGASYEQYF. CDR3 DNA: TGTGCCAGCAGGGGGGCCAGCTACGAGCAGTACTTC.

The V gene is TRBV6-5, the J gene TRBJ1-2, with D uncertain. The CDR3 has 14 residues. The V and J ends lost 0 bases and 8 bases respectively, with 13 bases between them. CDR1 MNHEY and CDR2 SVGAGI come from the germline V gene. CDR3 sequence (DNA): TGTGCCAGCAGTTACTCGATGGTCTTCCAGGGCTACACCTTC. Residues: CASSYSMVFQGYTF.

The CDR3 sequence is CASSSADRGYYGYTF. The CDR3 DNA is TGTGCCAGCAGCTCAGCTGACAGGGGGTACTATGGCTACACCTTC. This sequence joins TRBV5-4 and TRBJ1-2; the match to TRBD1 covers 9 bases. The ends lost 3 bases at V and 3 bases at J; junction bases unmatched: 6. Germline CDR1 is SGHNT and CDR2 is YYREEE (reference sequence). The CDR3 covers 15 residues.

The chain recombines TRBV4-1 with TRBJ2-4, with D possibly being TRBD1 (7 bases). Trimming took 0 bases from V and 7 from J, leaving 13 bases between them. This CDR3 has 15 amino acids. Germline-derived CDR1 and CDR2 are MGHRA and YSYEKL. CDR3 bases: TGCGCCAGCAGCCAAGATAGGGCAGGGGGGAACATTCAGTACTTC. This encodes CASSQDRAGGNIQYF.